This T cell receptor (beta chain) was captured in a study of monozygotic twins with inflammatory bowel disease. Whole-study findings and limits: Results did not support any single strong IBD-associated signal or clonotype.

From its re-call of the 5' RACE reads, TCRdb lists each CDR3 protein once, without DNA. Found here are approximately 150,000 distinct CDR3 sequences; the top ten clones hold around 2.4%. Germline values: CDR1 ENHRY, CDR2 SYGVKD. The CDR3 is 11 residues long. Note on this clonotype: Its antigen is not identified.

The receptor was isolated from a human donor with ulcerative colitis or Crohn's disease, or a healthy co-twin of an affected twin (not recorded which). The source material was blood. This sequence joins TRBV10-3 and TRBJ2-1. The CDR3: CAISEPSEQFF.